This T cell receptor beta chain appears in the sequencing data of a study of cytomegalovirus exposure and HLA in healthy donors. 13 Jbeta primers and 60 Vbeta primers were used for the PCR. The method was immunoSEQ multiplex PCR; TCRdb's version includes in-frame clones alone and lacks a portion of them. The sample lists around 130,000 clones; approximately 80% were seen once. About this clone: Its antigen remains unknown.

Overall study findings and caveats: Certain sequence variants were highly shared and formed a cluster, and this cluster was likely a sequencing artifact. TRBV6-2, TRBV6-3 and some other V segments were excluded as indistinguishable. Apart from CMV serostatus, no immune exposure information was available. According to reports, the classifier identified cytomegalovirus status with high specificity and sensitivity.

This CDR3 comprises 13 residues. Between the trimmed V and J ends, which lost 5 bases and 8 bases, there was a span of 15 bases. Germline CDR1 LNHDA, CDR2 SQIVND (reference sequence). The V and J genes are TRBV19 and TRBJ1-2, with D maybe TRBD1 (6 bases). This receptor was taken from a woman aged 18 to 35 in good health and CMV-seronegative. Specimen: PBMCs. The CDR3 bases are TGTGCCAGTAGTTCCGGGACACTTTCCGGCTACACCTTC. It yields the protein CASSSGTLSGYTF.